The T cell receptor (beta chain) under discussion was sequenced for a study of blood T cell repertoires in COVID-19. Study background: The study drew acute and convalescent COVID-19 samples from the United States, Italy and Spain.

Germline CDR1 SNHLY, CDR2 FYNNEI. The CDR3 covers 16 residues. V was clipped by 8 bases and J by 0 bases; unmatched bases: 4. Method: immunoSEQ multiplex PCR; TCRdb's copy keeps in-frame clones and lacks some. The table has about 370,000 clones, roughly 90% seen once. Participant reports of clinical history set cohort assignment. Recovered participants had two consecutive negative NP/OP PCR tests, healthcare professional clearance, or symptom resolution. This clonotype was obtained from a woman in her twenties or thirties who had recovered from COVID-19. The sequencing sample was made of PBMCs or T cells enriched from blood (not recorded which). The V and J genes are TRBV2 and TRBJ2-3; 14 bases align to TRBD2. CDR3 loop: CASGGTSGGSTDTQYF. CDR3 nucleotide sequence: TGTGCCAGCGGAGGGACTAGCGGGGGTAGCACAGATACGCAGTATTTT.